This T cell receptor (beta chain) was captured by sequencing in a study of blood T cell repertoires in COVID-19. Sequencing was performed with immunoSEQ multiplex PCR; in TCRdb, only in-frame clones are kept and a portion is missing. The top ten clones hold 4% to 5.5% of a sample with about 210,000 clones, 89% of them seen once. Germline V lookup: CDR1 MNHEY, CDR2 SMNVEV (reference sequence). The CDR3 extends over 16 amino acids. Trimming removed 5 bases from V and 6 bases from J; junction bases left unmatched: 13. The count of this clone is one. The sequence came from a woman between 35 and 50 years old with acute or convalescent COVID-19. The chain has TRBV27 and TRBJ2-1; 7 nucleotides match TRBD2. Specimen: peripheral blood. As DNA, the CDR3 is TGTGCCAGCAGTCCCGGATGGGGGGGAGGGTTCAATGAGCAGTTCTTC. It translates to CASSPGWGGGFNEQFF.